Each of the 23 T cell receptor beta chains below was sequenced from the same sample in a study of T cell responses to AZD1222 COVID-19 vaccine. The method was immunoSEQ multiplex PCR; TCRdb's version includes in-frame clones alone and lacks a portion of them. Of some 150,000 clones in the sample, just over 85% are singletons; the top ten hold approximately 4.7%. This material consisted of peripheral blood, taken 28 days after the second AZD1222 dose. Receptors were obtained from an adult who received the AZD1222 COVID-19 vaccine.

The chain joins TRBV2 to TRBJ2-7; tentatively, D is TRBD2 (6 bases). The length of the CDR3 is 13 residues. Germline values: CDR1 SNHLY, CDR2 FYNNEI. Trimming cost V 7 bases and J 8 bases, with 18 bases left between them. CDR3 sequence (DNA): TGTGCCAGCACTTCGGTGGCGGGACCCCAGCAGTACTTC. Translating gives CASTSVAGPQQYF. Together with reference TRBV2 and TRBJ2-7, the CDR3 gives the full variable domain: EPEVTQTPSHQVTQMGQEVILRCVPISNHLYFYWYRQILGQKVEFLVSFYNNEISEKSEIFDDQFSVERPDGSNFTLKIRSTKLEDSAMYFCASTSVAGPQQYFGPGTRLTVT.

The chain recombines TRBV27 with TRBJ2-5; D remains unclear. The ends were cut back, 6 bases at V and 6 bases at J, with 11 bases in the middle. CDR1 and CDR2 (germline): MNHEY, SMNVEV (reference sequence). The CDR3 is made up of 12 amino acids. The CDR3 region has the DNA TGTGCCAGCAGCTGGGATTCAAAGACCCAGTACTTC. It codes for CASSWDSKTQYF.

CDR3 in DNA: TGTGCCAGTAGTATTGGGACAACGTCCTATGGCTACACCTTC. It is translated as CASSIGTTSYGYTF. This chain uses TRBV19 with TRBJ1-2; a possible D gene is TRBD1 (6 bases). The CDR3 runs 14 residues. CDR1 and CDR2 (germline): LNHDA, SQIVND (reference sequence). Trimming cost V 3 bases and J 4 bases, with 12 bases left between them.

Written as DNA, the CDR3 is TGCAGCGGCGAACGGTCAGCGGGGGGGGCGGATACGCAGTATTTT. Protein sequence: CSGERSAGGADTQYF. The chain recombines TRBV29-1 with TRBJ2-3; 10 positions match TRBD2. Unmatched junction bases numbered 13, after V lost 7 bases and J lost 6 bases. This CDR3 has 15 amino acids. CDR1 SQVTM and CDR2 ANQGSEA come from the germline V gene.

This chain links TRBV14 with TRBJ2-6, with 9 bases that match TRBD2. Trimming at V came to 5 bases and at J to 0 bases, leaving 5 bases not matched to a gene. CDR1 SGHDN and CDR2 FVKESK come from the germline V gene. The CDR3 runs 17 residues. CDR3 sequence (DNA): TGTGCCAGCAGCGAGCGGGGGGCCTACTCTGGGGCCAACGTCCTGACTTTC. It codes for CASSERGAYSGANVLTF.

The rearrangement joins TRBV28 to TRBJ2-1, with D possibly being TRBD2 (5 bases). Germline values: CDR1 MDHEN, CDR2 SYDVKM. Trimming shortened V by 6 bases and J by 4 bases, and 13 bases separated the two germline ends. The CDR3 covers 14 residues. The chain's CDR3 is CASRAGSLYNEQFF. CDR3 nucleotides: TGTGCCAGCAGGGCGGGTTCGCTTTACAATGAGCAGTTCTTC.

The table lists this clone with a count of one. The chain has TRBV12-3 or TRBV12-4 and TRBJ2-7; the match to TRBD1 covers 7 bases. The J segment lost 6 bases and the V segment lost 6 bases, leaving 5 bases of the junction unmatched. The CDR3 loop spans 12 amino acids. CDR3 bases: TGTGCCAGCAGAGGAAGGGGGCCCGAGCAGTACTTC. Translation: CASRGRGPEQYF.

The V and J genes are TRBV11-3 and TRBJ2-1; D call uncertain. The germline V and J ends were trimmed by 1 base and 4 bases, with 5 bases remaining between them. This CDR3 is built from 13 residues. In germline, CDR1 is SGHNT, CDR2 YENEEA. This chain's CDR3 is CASSLGPYNEQFF. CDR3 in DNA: TGTGCCAGCAGCTTAGGCCCATACAATGAGCAGTTCTTC.

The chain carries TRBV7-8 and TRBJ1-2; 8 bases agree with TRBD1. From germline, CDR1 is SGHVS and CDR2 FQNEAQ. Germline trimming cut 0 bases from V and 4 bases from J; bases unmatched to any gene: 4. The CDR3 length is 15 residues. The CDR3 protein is CASSLARTGSYGYTF. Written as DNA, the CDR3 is TGTGCCAGCAGCTTAGCGAGGACAGGGAGCTATGGCTACACCTTC.

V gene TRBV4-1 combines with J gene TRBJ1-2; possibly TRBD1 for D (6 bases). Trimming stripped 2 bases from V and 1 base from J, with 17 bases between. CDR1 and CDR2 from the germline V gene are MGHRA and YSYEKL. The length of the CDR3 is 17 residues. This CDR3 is CASSQPNRGGVNYGYTF. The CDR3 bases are TGCGCCAGCAGCCAACCAAATAGAGGGGGGGTTAACTATGGCTACACCTTC.

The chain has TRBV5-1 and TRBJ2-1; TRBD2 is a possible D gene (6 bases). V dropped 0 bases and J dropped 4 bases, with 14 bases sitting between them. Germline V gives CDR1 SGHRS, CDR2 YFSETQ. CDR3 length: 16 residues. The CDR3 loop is CASSLGGTGLYNEQFF. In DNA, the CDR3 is TGCGCCAGCAGCTTGGGCGGGACGGGGCTTTACAATGAGCAGTTCTTC.

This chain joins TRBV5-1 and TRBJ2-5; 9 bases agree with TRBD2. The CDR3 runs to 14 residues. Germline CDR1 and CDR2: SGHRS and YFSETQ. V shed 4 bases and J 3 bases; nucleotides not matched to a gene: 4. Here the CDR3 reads CASSIIAGEETQYF. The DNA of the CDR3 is TGCGCCAGCAGCATAATAGCGGGGGAAGAGACCCAGTACTTC.

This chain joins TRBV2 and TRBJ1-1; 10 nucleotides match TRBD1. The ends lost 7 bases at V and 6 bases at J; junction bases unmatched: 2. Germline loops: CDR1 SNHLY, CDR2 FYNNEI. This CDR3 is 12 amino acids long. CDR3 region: CASTDRGPEAFF. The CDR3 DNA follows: TGTGCCAGCACCGACAGGGGGCCTGAAGCTTTCTTT.

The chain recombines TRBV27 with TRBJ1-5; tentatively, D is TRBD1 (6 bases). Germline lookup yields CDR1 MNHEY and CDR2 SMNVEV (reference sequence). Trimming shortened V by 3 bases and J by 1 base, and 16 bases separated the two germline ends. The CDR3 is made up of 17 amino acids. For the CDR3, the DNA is TGTGCCAGCAGTTTGGCTTCCGGGGGCGGAAGCAATCAGCCCCAGCATTTT. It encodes CASSLASGGGSNQPQHF.

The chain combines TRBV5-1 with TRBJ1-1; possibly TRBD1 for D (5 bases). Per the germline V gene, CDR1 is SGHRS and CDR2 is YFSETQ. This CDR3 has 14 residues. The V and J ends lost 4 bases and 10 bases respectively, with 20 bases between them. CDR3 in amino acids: CASSTSGTPGGAFF. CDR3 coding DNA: TGCGCCAGCAGCACTTCCGGGACCCCGGGGGGAGCTTTCTTT.

CDR3 region: CASSPPSAATGELFF. For the CDR3, the DNA is TGTGCCAGCAGTCCCCCAAGCGCGGCAACCGGGGAGCTGTTTTTT. V is TRBV3-1 (or the pseudogene TRBV3-2) and J is TRBJ2-2; D is unresolved. Trimming took 6 bases from V and 5 from J, leaving 16 bases between them. The germline CDR1 and CDR2 sequences are LGHDT and YNNKEL (reference sequence). The CDR3 has 15 amino acids.

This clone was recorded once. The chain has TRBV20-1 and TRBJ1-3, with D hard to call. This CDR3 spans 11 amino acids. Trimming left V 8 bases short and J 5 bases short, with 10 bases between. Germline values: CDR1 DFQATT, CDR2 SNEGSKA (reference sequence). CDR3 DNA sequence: TGCAGTTGCAGAGGCCGAAACACCATATATTTT. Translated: CSCRGRNTIYF.

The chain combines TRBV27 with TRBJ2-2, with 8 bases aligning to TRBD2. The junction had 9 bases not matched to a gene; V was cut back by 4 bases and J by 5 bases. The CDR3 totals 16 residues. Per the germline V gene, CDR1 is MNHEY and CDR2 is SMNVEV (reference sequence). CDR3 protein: CASSSTGGGRTGELFF. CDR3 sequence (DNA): TGTGCCAGCAGTTCCACGGGGGGGGGCCGTACCGGGGAGCTGTTTTTT.

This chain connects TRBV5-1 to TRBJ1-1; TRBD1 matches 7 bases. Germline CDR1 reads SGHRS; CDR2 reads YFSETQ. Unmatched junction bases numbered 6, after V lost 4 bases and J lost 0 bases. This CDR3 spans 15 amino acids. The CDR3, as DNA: TGCGCCAGCAGCGCGAGAACAGGGGTGAACACTGAAGCTTTCTTT. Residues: CASSARTGVNTEAFF. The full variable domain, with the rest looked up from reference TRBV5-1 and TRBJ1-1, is KAGVTQTPRYLIKTRGQQVTLSCSPISGHRSVSWYQQTPGQGLQFLFEYFSETQRNKGNFPGRFSGRQFSNSRSEMNVSTLELGDSALYLCASSARTGVNTEAFFGQGTRLTVV.

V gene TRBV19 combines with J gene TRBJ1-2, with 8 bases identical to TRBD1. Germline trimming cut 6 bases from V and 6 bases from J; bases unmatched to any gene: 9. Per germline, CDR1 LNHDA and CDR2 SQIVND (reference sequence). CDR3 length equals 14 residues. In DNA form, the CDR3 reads TGTGCCAGTAGACTTAGGACAGGGTTGCATGGCTACACCTTC. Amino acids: CASRLRTGLHGYTF.

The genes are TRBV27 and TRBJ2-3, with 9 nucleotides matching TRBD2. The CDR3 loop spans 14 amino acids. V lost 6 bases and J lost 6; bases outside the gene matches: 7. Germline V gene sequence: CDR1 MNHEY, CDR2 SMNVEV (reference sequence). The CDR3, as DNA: TGTGCCAGCAGGCGCGGGGGGGCGGGTGATACGCAGTATTTT. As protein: CASRRGGAGDTQYF.

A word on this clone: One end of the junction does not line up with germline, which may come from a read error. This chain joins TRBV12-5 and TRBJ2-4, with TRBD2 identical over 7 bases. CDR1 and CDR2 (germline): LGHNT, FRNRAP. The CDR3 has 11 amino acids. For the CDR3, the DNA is TGTGCTAGTGGTCGGGGGGAAATGGCGGACTTC. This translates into CASGRGEMADF.

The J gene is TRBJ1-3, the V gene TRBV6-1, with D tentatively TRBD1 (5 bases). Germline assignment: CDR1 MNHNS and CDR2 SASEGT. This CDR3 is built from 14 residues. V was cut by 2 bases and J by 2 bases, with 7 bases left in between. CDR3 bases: TGTGCCAGCAGTGAACAGGGTACTGGAAACACCATATATTTT. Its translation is CASSEQGTGNTIYF.